This T cell receptor beta chain was retrieved from a study of CD8 T cells in Susac syndrome. Trimming took 5 bases from V and 2 from J, leaving 13 bases between them. CDR1 and CDR2 (germline): PRHDT, FYEKMQ (reference sequence). This CDR3 is built from 14 residues. RNA, at 0.5 to 1 ug, was reverse transcribed with random hexamers. The method of amplification for TCR beta CDR3 was immunoSEQ multiplex PCR, covering 54 Vbeta and 13 Jbeta. One entry per CDR3 protein, called by TCRdb with MiXCR from the immunoSEQ multiplex PCR reads. The data hold about 200,000 distinct CDR3 sequences, with around 96% observed a single time. High-throughput TCR beta sequencing covered peripheral CD8+ and CD4+ T cells. TEMRA cells were enriched by FACS, while CD8+ and CD4+ T cells were obtained through a negative isolation that was performed magnetically.

The sequenced sample was CD4+ T cells from PBMCs. The source is a human donor with multiple sclerosis. V and J are TRBV13 and TRBJ2-7, with D perhaps given as TRBD1 or TRBD2 (5 bases each). CDR3 nucleotides: TGTGCCAGCAGCCACGGGGCACTGCCCTACGAGCAGTACTTC. It codes for CASSHGALPYEQYF.